This T cell receptor (beta chain) came from a study of blood T cell repertoires in COVID-19. At the level of the study: Samples taken during acute and convalescent COVID-19 were collected in the United States, Italy and Spain.

This table comes from immunoSEQ multiplex PCR, and its TCRdb copy is limited to in-frame clones, with some not included. The table has about 95,000 clones, around nine tenths seen once. The germline CDR1 and CDR2 sequences are GTSNPN and SVGIG (reference sequence). V lost 3 bases to trimming and J lost 8 bases; unmatched junction nucleotides: 6. The CDR3 runs to 13 residues. The source of this sequence is a man aged 60 to 69 with COVID-19, enrolled during active disease. The sequencing input was peripheral blood. This sequence joins TRBV30 and TRBJ2-4, with 8 nucleotides matching TRBD2. CDR3 sequence reads: CAWSSGRGDIQYF. CDR3 bases: TGTGCCTGGAGCAGCGGGAGAGGTGACATTCAGTACTTC.